These 27 T cell receptor beta chains were all obtained from the same sample, sequenced in a study of CD8+ T cells in alopecia areata. Sequencing relied on a cDNA template that was reverse transcribed from extracted RNA. Data came from immunoSEQ multiplex PCR; TCRdb stores just in-frame clones and leaves some out. The repertoire holds around 150,000 clones, with 60% to 75% as singletons. As for treatment: oral pan-JAK inhibitor, 5-10 mg twice daily. Specimen: CD4+ T cells sorted from blood, collected at week 24, from a patient treated with tofacitinib. The source is a human donor with alopecia areata.

The chain carries TRBV7-8 and TRBJ2-1, with D tentatively TRBD2 (6 bases). In germline, CDR1 is SGHVS, CDR2 FQNEAQ. V shed 8 bases and J shed 10 bases, with 15 bases lying between them. The CDR3 covers 12 residues. CDR3 loop: CASGGVGAEQFF. CDR3 DNA sequence: TGTGCCAGCGGAGGGGTCGGGGCAGAGCAGTTCTTC.

This chain connects TRBV4-1 to TRBJ1-6, with a possible D match to TRBD1 (5 bases). Germline V lookup: CDR1 MGHRA, CDR2 YSYEKL. The CDR3 runs 17 residues. Deletions cut 2 bases from V and 9 bases from J, with 20 bases between. The CDR3 protein is CASSQSRGPGITSPLHF. The CDR3, as DNA: TGCGCCAGCAGCCAATCGCGGGGACCAGGGATAACTTCACCCCTCCACTTT.

This clone was recorded a few times. This chain joins TRBV7-8 and TRBJ1-1, with D unresolved. This CDR3 contains 16 residues. Germline CDR1 SGHVS, CDR2 FQNEAQ. Trimming took 1 base from V and 4 from J, leaving 16 bases between them. The CDR3 here is CASSLGGQFGGTEAFF. The CDR3 DNA sequence: TGTGCCAGCAGCTTAGGCGGGCAATTCGGCGGCACTGAAGCTTTCTTT.

This chain joins TRBV29-1 and TRBJ2-7; TRBD1 matches at 9 bases. The V segment lost 5 bases and the J segment 2 bases; nucleotides outside the gene matches: 16. This CDR3 region has 17 residues. CDR1 is SQVTM, CDR2 ANQGSEA, per germline. The DNA for the CDR3 is TGCAGCGTTAAGACAGGGGGGTTCAATCAGATGACCTACGAGCAGTACTTC. It yields the protein CSVKTGGFNQMTYEQYF.

The rearrangement joins TRBV29-1 to TRBJ1-1; 12 nucleotides agree with TRBD1. The trim removed 3 bases at V and 10 bases at J, leaving 15 bases unmatched. The CDR3 covers 16 residues. Germline assignment: CDR1 SQVTM and CDR2 ANQGSEA. Here the CDR3 DNA reads TGCAGCGTTGACCGCAATACCGGGACAGGGGGCGGGAGAGCTTTCTTT. It yields the protein CSVDRNTGTGGGRAFF. The full variable domain, rest sourced from reference TRBV29-1 and TRBJ1-1, is SAVISQKPSRDICQRGTSLTIQCQVDSQVTMMFWYRQQPGQSLTLIATANQGSEATYESGFVIDKFPISRPNLTFSTLTVSNMSPEDSSIYLCSVDRNTGTGGGRAFFGQGTRLTVV.

V is TRBV29-1 and J is TRBJ1-3, with D tentatively TRBD1 (6 bases). The CDR3 has 16 amino acids. With 4 bases removed from V and 0 bases from J, the gap between germline ends came to 16 bases. From germline, CDR1 is SQVTM and CDR2 ANQGSEA. CDR3 sequence (DNA): TGCAGCGTTGCGGAAGGGGGTCGCAACTCTGGAAACACCATATATTTT. This encodes CSVAEGGRNSGNTIYF.

This clone was counted a few times. The chain couples TRBV30 to TRBJ1-5; D gene unclear. Germline V gene sequence: CDR1 GTSNPN, CDR2 SVGIG (reference sequence). The V end was cut by 2 bases, the J end by 3 bases, with 8 bases between. The CDR3 runs to 13 residues. CDR3: CAWSNGFNQPQHF. The CDR3 coding sequence is TGTGCCTGGAGTAACGGCTTCAATCAGCCCCAGCATTTT.

This clone was found a few times. The chain combines TRBV6-6 with TRBJ1-2; D call uncertain. The ends were cut back, 2 bases at V and 13 bases at J, with 17 bases in the middle. Germline V gives CDR1 MNHNY, CDR2 SVGAGI (reference sequence). The CDR3 runs to 13 residues. The CDR3 bases are TGTGCCAGCAGTTACACCGGACGGACGATCGCCACCTTC. Translation gives CASSYTGRTIATF.

This clone was seen a single time. The chain has TRBV15 and TRBJ1-5; D is uncertain. Germline V gene lookup returns CDR1 LNHNV and CDR2 YYDKDF (reference sequence). Trimming cost V 8 bases and J 3 bases, with 8 bases left between them. The CDR3 totals 12 residues. CDR3 sequence (DNA): TGTGCCACCGGTGCCCTCAATCAGCCCCAGCATTTT. It is translated as CATGALNQPQHF.

The chain couples TRBV29-1 to TRBJ1-2; 9 bases align to TRBD1. This CDR3 is built from 13 residues. The V gene's germline CDR1 is SQVTM and CDR2 ANQGSEA. V dropped 2 bases and J dropped 7; count of bases not matched to a gene: 5. DNA for the CDR3: TGCAGCGTTGAACCGGGACAGGGAGGTGGCTACACCTTC. Protein: CSVEPGQGGGYTF. The full variable domain, in which reference TRBV29-1 and TRBJ1-2 provide the parts outside the CDR3, is SAVISQKPSRDICQRGTSLTIQCQVDSQVTMMFWYRQQPGQSLTLIATANQGSEATYESGFVIDKFPISRPNLTFSTLTVSNMSPEDSSIYLCSVEPGQGGGYTFGSGTRLTVV.

In this sample, this clone turned up a few times. The chain combines TRBV7-9 with TRBJ1-4, with D unresolved. Germline lookup yields CDR1 SEHNR and CDR2 FQNEAQ (reference sequence). Trimming stripped 7 bases from V and 15 bases from J, with 9 bases between. The CDR3 contains 9 residues. CDR3 coding DNA: TGTGCCAGCATACAAAAGGTGTTTTTT. As protein: CASIQKVFF.

This sequence joins TRBV7-9 and TRBJ2-5; D assignment may be TRBD1 or TRBD2 (5 bases each). Germline CDR1 SEHNR, CDR2 FQNEAQ (reference sequence). V gave up 5 bases and J gave up 5 bases, with 15 bases separating them. The length of the CDR3 is 14 residues. In nucleotides, the CDR3 is TGTGCCAGCAGCGCCCTAAGAGAGGGGGAGACCCAGTACTTC. It encodes CASSALREGETQYF.

The chain is built from TRBV7-8 and TRBJ1-6; D is uncertain. Trimming pared 7 bases from V and 2 bases from J, leaving 3 bases between. In germline, CDR1 is SGHVS, CDR2 FQNEAQ. The CDR3 runs to 12 residues. The CDR3 sequence: CASNTYNSPLHF. The CDR3 bases are TGTGCCAGCAACACCTATAATTCACCCCTCCACTTT.

J is TRBJ1-3 and V is TRBV4-1; tentatively, D is TRBD1 (5 bases). Germline values: CDR1 MGHRA, CDR2 YSYEKL. CDR3 length: 15 residues. Trimming cost V 2 bases and J 1 base, with 9 bases left between them. CDR3 region: CASSQRDGSGNTIYF. The CDR3 bases are TGCGCCAGCAGCCAAAGGGACGGATCTGGAAACACCATATATTTT.

This clone was seen a handful of times. The J gene is TRBJ2-2, the V gene TRBV10-3, with D maybe TRBD2 (5 bases). The germline gives CDR1 ENHRY, CDR2 SYGVKD. The CDR3 totals 16 residues. The germline V and J ends were trimmed by 10 bases and 0 bases, with 18 bases remaining between them. CDR3 loop: CASQKPGIANTGELFF. Written as DNA, the CDR3 is TGTGCCAGCCAAAAGCCCGGGATTGCGAACACCGGGGAGCTGTTTTTT.

This chain joins TRBV9 and TRBJ2-7; a weak D match, TRBD2 (6 bases). The V and J ends lost 2 bases and 6 bases respectively, with 9 bases between them. This CDR3 has 12 residues. Per germline, CDR1 SGDLS and CDR2 YYNGEE. The CDR3 loop is CASSVYSGEQYF. The CDR3 DNA is TGTGCCAGCAGCGTCTATAGCGGCGAGCAGTACTTC.

This chain links TRBV5-1 with TRBJ1-5; D gene uncertain. Germline V gene lookup returns CDR1 SGHRS and CDR2 YFSETQ. The CDR3 is made up of 15 amino acids. V gave up 2 bases and J gave up 2 bases, with 11 bases separating them. The CDR3 here is CASSFGPGGNQPQHF. For the CDR3, the DNA is TGCGCCAGCAGCTTTGGTCCAGGTGGCAATCAGCCCCAGCATTTT.

This clone was detected only a few times. The CDR3 DNA reads TGCGCCAGCAGCTTGGCCTTTACGGAGAATGAAAAACTGTTTTTT. It specifies CASSLAFTENEKLFF. The chain couples TRBV5-1 to TRBJ1-4; D remains unclear. V lost 0 bases to trimming and J lost 5 bases, with 11 bases between them. Germline lookup yields CDR1 SGHRS and CDR2 YFSETQ. The CDR3 runs 15 residues.

This clone has more than one count but fewer than ten. One end of the junction fails to match germline, which may point to a read error. The chain links TRBV6-6 to TRBJ2-7; D perhaps matches TRBD2 (6 bases). The CDR3 extends over 11 amino acids. Germline-derived CDR1 and CDR2 are MNHNY and SVGAGI (reference sequence). CDR3 protein: CASSRDSLLSF. In DNA form, the CDR3 reads TGTGCCAGCAGCCGGGACTCCCTTCTCAGCTTC.

Only one count was recorded for this clone. The V call is TRBV4-2, the J call TRBJ1-1, with 8 bases matching TRBD1. The CDR3 sequence is 15 residues long. Unmatched junction bases numbered 8, after V lost 5 bases and J lost 3 bases. Germline V gene sequence: CDR1 LGHNA, CDR2 YNFKEQ. The CDR3 spells CASSDRQGKDTEAFF. CDR3 in DNA: TGTGCCAGCAGCGACAGACAGGGGAAGGACACTGAAGCTTTCTTT.

The gene calls are TRBV29-1 and TRBJ2-5; D is uncertain. Trimming took 3 bases from V and 4 from J, leaving 12 bases between them. CDR1 is SQVTM and CDR2 is ANQGSEA in the germline V gene. The CDR3 has 13 amino acids. The CDR3 reads CSVDMSGGETQYF. CDR3 coding DNA: TGCAGCGTTGATATGTCGGGTGGAGAGACCCAGTACTTC.

This clone was detected only a few times. The genes are TRBV6-6 and TRBJ1-2; D remains ambiguous. The CDR3 has 12 residues. Germline V gives CDR1 MNHNY, CDR2 SVGAGI (reference sequence). Trimming cost V 5 bases and J 9 bases, with 13 bases left between them. CDR3 loop: CASSPDLGSYTF. For the CDR3, the DNA is TGTGCCAGCAGTCCAGACCTAGGTAGCTACACCTTC.

The chain combines TRBV2 with TRBJ1-6; 7 nucleotides agree with TRBD1. CDR1 is SNHLY and CDR2 is FYNNEI in the germline V gene. This CDR3 is built from 15 residues. V lost 7 bases, J lost 4 bases, and 7 bases stayed unmatched. The CDR3 reads CASISSGGYNSPLHF. In DNA form, the CDR3 reads TGTGCCAGCATATCATCAGGGGGTTATAATTCACCCCTCCACTTT.

The V gene is TRBV11-3, the J gene TRBJ2-7, with 8 nucleotides matching TRBD1. Trimming at V came to 4 bases and at J to 5 bases, leaving 10 bases not matched to a gene. Looked up from germline, CDR1 is SGHNT and CDR2 is YENEEA. This CDR3 comprises 15 residues. CDR3 nucleotides: TGTGCCAGCAGCTCATGGACAGGGATGTCCGACGAGCAGTACTTC. Amino acid sequence: CASSSWTGMSDEQYF.

A few counts support this clone. This chain uses TRBV27 with TRBJ1-3; perhaps TRBD1 as D (5 bases). The CDR3 sequence is 15 residues long. Trimming removed 5 bases from V and 4 bases from J, with 15 bases in between. Germline lookup yields CDR1 MNHEY and CDR2 SMNVEV (reference sequence). This CDR3 is CASSPKGLGGNTIYF. CDR3 nucleotide sequence: TGTGCCAGCAGTCCCAAGGGGTTGGGCGGAAACACCATATATTTT.

The V and J genes are TRBV30 and TRBJ1-2, with D unclear. V gave up 2 bases and J gave up 2 bases, with 12 bases separating them. CDR1 is GTSNPN, CDR2 SVGIG, per germline (reference sequence). The CDR3 extends over 14 amino acids. CDR3 residues: CAWSPGVSNYGYTF. The CDR3 DNA sequence: TGTGCCTGGAGTCCCGGAGTTTCCAACTATGGCTACACCTTC.

The sample holds a few counts of this clone. This chain uses TRBV30 with TRBJ1-1, with a tentative D call TRBD1 (6 bases). CDR3 length: 12 residues. Germline CDR1 and CDR2: GTSNPN and SVGIG (reference sequence). Trimming stripped 3 bases from V and 7 bases from J, with 12 bases between. The CDR3 coding sequence is TGTGCCTGGAGGGGGACAAGGAGTGAAGCTTTCTTT. It encodes CAWRGTRSEAFF.